This TCR beta chain was sequenced during a study of T cells in tumors after PD-1 blockade. V gave up 0 bases and J gave up 8 bases, with 13 bases separating them. Germline CDR1 reads LNHDA; CDR2 reads SQIVND (reference sequence). The CDR3 extends over 14 amino acids. TCRdb's copy holds only in-frame clones and misses some; the assay was immunoSEQ multiplex PCR. This table holds tens of thousands of clones, more than 75% found once. The chain combines TRBV19 with TRBJ1-2; unclear D gene. Sequenced here: PBMCs, sampled before anti-PD-1 treatment. The receptor was derived from a human donor with basal cell carcinoma. This CDR3 reads CASSIEFGSKGYTF. The CDR3 DNA reads as TGTGCCAGTAGTATAGAATTTGGTTCTAAGGGCTACACCTTC. The whole variable domain, filled in from reference TRBV19 and TRBJ1-2, reads DGGITQSPKYLFRKEGQNVTLSCEQNLNHDAMYWYRQDPGQGLRLIYYSQIVNDFQKGDIAEGYSVSREKKESFPLTVTSAQKNPTAFYLCASSIEFGSKGYTFGSGTRLTVV.